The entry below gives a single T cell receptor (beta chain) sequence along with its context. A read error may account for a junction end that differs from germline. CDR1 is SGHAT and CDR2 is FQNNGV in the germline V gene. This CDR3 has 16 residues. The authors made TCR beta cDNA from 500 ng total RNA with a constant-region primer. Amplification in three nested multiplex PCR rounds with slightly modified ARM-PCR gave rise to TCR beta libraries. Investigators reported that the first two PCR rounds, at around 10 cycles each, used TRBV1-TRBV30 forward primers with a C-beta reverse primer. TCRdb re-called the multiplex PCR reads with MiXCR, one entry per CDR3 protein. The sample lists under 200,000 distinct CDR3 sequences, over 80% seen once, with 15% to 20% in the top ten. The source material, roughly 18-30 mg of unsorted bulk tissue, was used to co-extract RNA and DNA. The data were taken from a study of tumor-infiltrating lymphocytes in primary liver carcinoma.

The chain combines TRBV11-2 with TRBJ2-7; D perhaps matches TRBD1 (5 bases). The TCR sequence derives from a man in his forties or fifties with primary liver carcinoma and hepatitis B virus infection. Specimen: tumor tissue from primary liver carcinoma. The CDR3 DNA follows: TGTGCCTGCAGCTTGCGGATTAGCAGGGTCTCCTACGAGCAGTACTTC. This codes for CACSLRISRVSYEQYF.